This T cell receptor (beta chain) was obtained from a study of memory CD4+ T cells and cytomegalovirus serostatus (dated by TCRdb to about 2019). General notes on the study: A total of around 35 healthy Belgian adults, of whom 9 were CMV seropositive and approximately 25 were CMV seronegative, were included in the cohort. The study sequenced CD4+ memory TCRbeta repertoires of a Belgian cohort with known cytomegalovirus serostatus to replicate a published TCR-based CMV serostatus classifier.

Broader findings and caveats from the paper: Among the 150 to 200 previously reported CMV-associated TCRbeta sequences, 67 showed up in the CD4+ memory repertoires, with each one found in between one and five individuals. Only CD4+CD45RO+ memory cells were sequenced, in contrast to the original study, which included naive and memory CD4+ and CD8+ populations. On the Belgian cohort, the classifier built on the original framework reached a median bootstrapped AUC of almost 0.96, with a 95% CI of 0.76-1.00. The results were interpreted as suggesting that the CMV-associated TCR signature is largely present in the CD4+ memory repertoire. CMV serostatus prediction reached a median bootstrapped AUC of 0.95 with the original framework and 0.75 to 0.92 with a US-trained random forest.

V has 0 bases trimmed and J has 5 bases trimmed; junction bases matching no gene number 6. The germline V gene (reference sequence) sets CDR1 to GTSNPN and CDR2 to SVGIG. Counted from cysteine to phenylalanine, this CDR3 has 15 amino acids. Only the CDR3 region is kept as DNA, spanning 45 bases read in frame from base 1. Single viable CD3+CD4+CD8-CD45RO+ cells were sorted as memory CD4+ T cells on a FACSAria II. CMV serostatus was determined with a Roche Elecsys assay detecting serum IgG against CMV pp150, pp28, p38 and p52. After the samples were thawed, total CD4+ T cells were enriched through positive selection using CD4 magnetic microbeads. The samples came from a different study that was designed specifically to examine the CD4+ T cell memory repertoire. Peripheral blood mononuclear cells were isolated and cryopreserved following standard operating procedures; serum was stored at -80 °C. The staining relied on CD3-PerCP (BW264/56), CD4-APC (RPA-T4), CD45RO-PE (UCHT1) and CD8-Pacific Orange (3B5) antibodies, and Sytox blue was used to exclude non-viable cells.

Genomic DNA was extracted from sorted cells with the Quick-DNA Microprep Kit. Amplification of TCRbeta DNA was done with the immunoSEQ hsTCRbeta kit, following the protocol from the manufacturer. An Illumina MiSeq instrument was used to sequence the TCRbeta libraries. In the original analysis: After out-of-frame sequences were removed, 2,204,828 distinct TCRbeta sequences remained, averaging around 67,000 per individual. Each individual was scored according to the count of roughly 160 previously reported CMV-associated TCRbeta sequences and the total productive distinct TCRbeta count. A beta-binomial model was reimplemented in Python, and scikit-learn random forests with default parameters were trained on US cohort data. Classifier performance on the Belgian cohort was summarized as median AUC with percentile confidence intervals over 10,000 bootstrap iterations. The table was pulled from immuneACCESS by TCRdb, which kept in-frame rearrangements only. Such tables lose some clones; where checked, under half of the loss comes from unresolved V genes, and the rest has no known cause. V and J calls and clone size are as listed in that table; D and trimming were resolved from the DNA. For this sample there are about 80,000 clones; over 80% appear just once. The ten largest clones take up around 0.8% of the sample.

This clone showed up just once. This clone's antigen is unknown. Base qualities are missing; no much larger clone stands one base away. The sequenced sample consisted of memory CD4+ T cells from blood. The chain employs TRBV30 and TRBJ2-7; the junction holds 11 bases that match TRBD1. This clonotype was obtained from an adult in good health and CMV-seronegative. The CDR3 amino acid sequence is: CAWSVLGQGADEQYF. In nucleotide form, the sequence is TGTGCCTGGAGTGTACTTGGACAGGGGGCTGACGAGCAGTACTTC.